This TCR beta chain was recovered during a study of T cells in Graves' hyperthyroidism and ophthalmopathy. The germline V gene has CDR1 SGDLS and CDR2 YYNGEE. The CDR3 contains 14 residues. V lost 0 bases and J lost 9, with 13 bases in between. The CDR3 regions of TCR beta were amplified from RNA transcripts. Researchers ran a first-round RT-PCR on the TCR CDR3 using the HTBI primer set. TCRdb analysed the multiplex PCR reads with MiXCR anew, one entry per CDR3 protein. The sample contains more than 150,000 distinct CDR3 sequences, about 17% of which appear only once. Study-level results: Also found in blood were most expanded thyroid clonotypes above 0.001.

As to this clonotype: Antigen unknown.

This receptor was taken from a woman in her forties or fifties with Graves' hyperthyroidism. Specimen: blood. V is TRBV9 and J is TRBJ2-1, with D perhaps assigned TRBD1 or TRBD2 (5 bases each). The CDR3 is CASSVGGDGREQFF. CDR3 DNA: TGTGCCAGCAGCGTAGGTGGGGACGGACGTGAGCAGTTCTTC.